This is a list of T cell receptor beta chains from one sample in a study of T cell repertoires in cytomegalovirus infection. From the reads, TCRdb called clonotypes with MiXCR, one entry per CDR3 protein. The table shows 55,000 to 85,000 distinct CDR3 sequences, with under 4.5% occurring only once. Sequencing used PBMCs. These receptors came from a human donor in good health (CMV status not recorded). Some clones in this sample may be carry-over from other donors' samples. The CDR3 runs from the conserved cysteine through the conserved F or W. Fields, in order: V gene, J gene, clone size, D gene, CDR3 protein, CDR3 DNA. D genes are given only for firm matches. Clone size, where shown, is once, few, many, or a class for clones that have expanded.

TRBV28	TRBJ2-7	many	.	CASSPRTPPYEQYF	TGTGCCAGCAGTCCGAGAACCCCCCCTTACGAGCAGTACTTC
TRBV7-2	TRBJ1-5	many	.	CASSLDGGDQPQHF	TGTGCCAGCAGCTTAGACGGGGGTGATCAGCCCCAGCATTTT
TRBV4-3	TRBJ1-4	many	TRBD1	CASSQAGQTNEKLFF	TGCGCCAGCAGCCAAGCGGGACAGACTAATGAAAAACTGTTTTTT
TRBV7-2	TRBJ2-1	many	TRBD2	CASSKTSGGSNEQFF	TGTGCCAGCAGCAAAACTAGCGGGGGGAGCAATGAGCAGTTCTTC
TRBV7-2	TRBJ1-1	many	.	CASSLMLDTEAFF	TGTGCCAGCAGCTTAATGTTGGACACTGAAGCTTTCTTT
TRBV7-2	TRBJ1-1	many	.	CASSLLGMDTEAFF	TGTGCCAGCAGCTTATTGGGAATGGACACTGAAGCTTTCTTT
TRBV7-3	TRBJ1-1	many	TRBD1	CASSLTGADTEAFF	TGTGCCAGCAGCTTGACAGGGGCAGACACTGAAGCTTTCTTT
TRBV11-2	TRBJ2-5	many	TRBD1	CASSFSRQGETQYF	TGTGCCAGCAGCTTTAGCAGACAGGGAGAGACCCAGTACTTC
TRBV28	TRBJ2-7	few	.	CASSLLGFTYEQYF	TGTGCCAGCAGTTTACTTGGATTTACCTACGAGCAGTACTTC
TRBV7-2	TRBJ2-7	many	TRBD1	CASSPTGTGNSEQYF	TGTGCCAGCAGCCCAACCGGGACAGGGAACTCCGAGCAGTACTTC
TRBV7-8	TRBJ2-7	many	.	CASSLVHGLYEQYF	TGTGCCAGCAGCTTAGTTCATGGTTTATACGAGCAGTACTTC
TRBV7-8	TRBJ2-2	many	.	CASSPDENTGELFF	TGTGCCAGCAGCCCGGACGAGAACACCGGGGAGCTGTTTTTT
TRBV28	TRBJ2-7	.	TRBD2	CASSPKGLAGLLEQYF	TGTGCCAGCAGCCCGAAAGGACTAGCGGGGCTCTTGGAGCAGTACTTC
TRBV7-8	TRBJ2-3	many	.	CASSSFRHSGADTDTQYF	TGTGCCAGCAGCTCCTTCCGACATAGTGGCGCCGACACAGATACGCAGTATTTT
TRBV7-2	TRBJ2-1	many	.	CASSSDLRGGYNEQFF	TGTGCCAGCAGCTCTGACTTACGTGGGGGTTACAATGAGCAGTTCTTC